One and the same sample provided the 22 T cell receptor beta chains below, sequenced in a study of CD8 T cells in ankylosing spondylitis. Overall study results and limits: In ankylosing spondylitis blood, a motif of eight highly homologous TCR beta variants appeared characteristic.

No antigen has been identified for these receptors. TCRdb analysed the 5' RACE reads with MiXCR anew, one entry per CDR3 protein. The sample shows more than 400,000 distinct CDR3 sequences, roughly 5.3% of them seen only once. Sequencing used blood, either unsorted or a sorted T cell fraction (not recorded which). The receptors come from a male donor with ankylosing spondylitis.

Ten or more counts support this clonotype. The rearrangement joins TRBV20-1 to TRBJ2-7; 12 bases are a match to TRBD2. Germline V CDR1 and CDR2: DFQATT, SNEGSKA (reference sequence). V lost 7 bases, J lost 7 bases, and 5 bases stayed unmatched. This CDR3 has 12 amino acids. The CDR3: CSGTSGTREQYF. CDR3 DNA sequence: TGCAGTGGGACTAGCGGGACTCGGGAGCAGTACTTC.

The table lists this clonotype with a few counts. The chain joins TRBV29-1 to TRBJ2-2, with D perhaps given as TRBD1 or TRBD2 (5 bases each). The V gene lost 7 bases and the J gene lost 2 bases, with 26 bases spanning the gap. CDR1 is SQVTM, CDR2 ANQGSEA, per germline. The CDR3 is 18 residues long. CDR3 sequence (DNA): TGCAGCGCTTTTTTATGGACCGCCAGAGGGGATAACACCGGGGAGCTGTTTTTT. Its translation: CSAFLWTARGDNTGELFF.

In this sample, this clonotype turned up many times. This chain uses TRBV3-1 with TRBJ2-3; D is undetermined. The CDR3 length is 14 residues. V dropped 7 bases and J dropped 3 bases, with 14 bases sitting between them. Per germline, CDR1 LGHDT and CDR2 YNNKEL (reference sequence). The CDR3 loop reads CASTTWPQTDTQYF. CDR3 sequence (DNA): TGTGCCAGCACCACCTGGCCCCAGACAGATACGCAGTATTTT.

This clonotype occurred many times. This rearrangement joins TRBV20-1 to TRBJ2-7; 12 positions match TRBD2. J was trimmed by 5 bases and V by 6 bases; bases with no gene match: 8. Per the germline V gene, CDR1 is DFQATT and CDR2 is SNEGSKA (reference sequence). The CDR3 sequence is 14 residues long. CDR3: CSASKTSGRDEQYF. CDR3 nucleotide sequence: TGCAGTGCCTCCAAGACTAGCGGGAGAGACGAGCAGTACTTC.

Details on this clonotype: At one of its ends the junction is not consistent with the germline gene, which may arise from a read error. The V and J genes are TRBV7-4 and TRBJ2-7, with 9 bases lining up with TRBD1. Germline CDR1 SGHVT, CDR2 SQSDAQ. This CDR3 spans 18 amino acids. CDR3 coding DNA: TGTACCAGCAGTCCATCAATTTTCGGGACAGGGCCCTCCTACGAGCAGTACTTC. Translated: CTSSPSIFGTGPSYEQYF.

This clonotype was picked up many times. The chain employs TRBV12-3 or TRBV12-4 and TRBJ2-1; 7 bases match TRBD1. This CDR3 region has 13 residues. V shed 8 bases, J shed 9 bases, and the junction held 10 bases outside the gene matches. CDR3: CASRDRVLGEQFF. CDR3 nucleotide sequence: TGTGCCAGCCGAGACAGGGTTTTGGGTGAGCAGTTCTTC.

This clonotype came up many times. This chain connects TRBV7-2 to TRBJ1-2, with D perhaps matching TRBD1 (6 bases). CDR1 is SGHTA, CDR2 FQGNSA, per germline. This CDR3 comprises 15 residues. Trimming stripped 8 bases from V and 0 bases from J, with 16 bases between. The CDR3 region is CASAWGAAANYGYTF. The CDR3 nucleotides read TGTGCCAGCGCCTGGGGGGCAGCTGCTAACTATGGCTACACCTTC.

This chain uses TRBV10-3 with TRBJ2-5; 9 nucleotides match TRBD2. This CDR3 is built from 13 residues. V gave up 2 bases and J gave up 7 bases; unmatched junction bases: 2. CDR1 is ENHRY and CDR2 is SYGVKD in the germline V gene. CDR3 in amino acids: CAISEGRGGTQYF. The CDR3 DNA reads as TGTGCCATCAGTGAGGGGCGGGGGGGGACCCAGTACTTC.

At least ten counts were recorded for this clonotype. V gene TRBV20-1 combines with J gene TRBJ1-2; D might be TRBD1 (5 bases). The CDR3 is 16 amino acids. V was cut by 5 bases and J by 5 bases, with 24 bases left in between. Germline lookup yields CDR1 DFQATT and CDR2 SNEGSKA (reference sequence). The CDR3 reads CSAEGTGTGILYGYTF. The CDR3 coding sequence is TGCAGTGCTGAAGGGACGGGTACCGGGATTTTATATGGCTACACCTTC.

At least ten counts were recorded for this clonotype. This chain joins TRBV5-1 and TRBJ2-1; no clear D. Germline V lookup: CDR1 SGHRS, CDR2 YFSETQ. Trimming removed 4 bases at V and 4 bases at J, with 9 bases between. The CDR3 is 13 residues long. This CDR3 reads CASSRPIYNEQFF. Written as DNA, the CDR3 is TGCGCCAGCAGCAGACCAATTTACAATGAGCAGTTCTTC. Filled out from reference TRBV5-1 and TRBJ2-1, the complete variable domain reads KAGVTQTPRYLIKTRGQQVTLSCSPISGHRSVSWYQQTPGQGLQFLFEYFSETQRNKGNFPGRFSGRQFSNSRSEMNVSTLELGDSALYLCASSRPIYNEQFFGPGTRLTVL.

The gene calls are TRBV6-1 and TRBJ1-5; TRBD1 aligns across 7 bases. The germline V gene encodes CDR1 MNHNS and CDR2 SASEGT. The length of the CDR3 is 15 residues. The V segment lost 5 bases and the J segment 4 bases; nucleotides outside the gene matches: 8. The CDR3 nucleotides are TGTGCCAGCAGTCCCTACCCGACAGGGAATCAGCCCCAGCATTTT. Protein sequence: CASSPYPTGNQPQHF.

This clonotype occurred many times. The chain has TRBV29-1 and TRBJ2-3; D gene ambiguous. Trimming left V 4 bases short and J 2 bases short, with 10 bases between. The germline V gene has CDR1 SQVTM and CDR2 ANQGSEA. CDR3 length: 13 amino acids. CDR3 residues: CSVVFIYTDTQYF. In nucleotides, the CDR3 is TGCAGCGTTGTATTTATCTACACAGATACGCAGTATTTT.

There are many counts of this clonotype. The rearrangement links TRBV5-1 to TRBJ2-7, with D uncertain. Trimming left V 1 base short and J 7 bases short, with 18 bases between. This CDR3 region has 15 residues. Looked up from germline, CDR1 is SGHRS and CDR2 is YFSETQ. The CDR3 DNA follows: TGCGCCAGCAGCTTGTTTAGTCCCGAGGTTCGAGAGCAGTACTTC. Encoded protein: CASSLFSPEVREQYF.

This clonotype occurred many times. The rearrangement uses TRBV7-8 and TRBJ2-7, with D unresolved. This CDR3 spans 14 amino acids. The ends were cut back, 6 bases at V and 2 bases at J, with 14 bases in the middle. The germline V gene encodes CDR1 SGHVS and CDR2 FQNEAQ. The CDR3 spells CASSSGPYTYEQYF. CDR3 nucleotide sequence: TGTGCCAGCAGTTCGGGCCCATACACCTACGAGCAGTACTTC.

This clonotype was seen repeatedly, ten times or more. This rearrangement joins TRBV20-1 to TRBJ2-1, with 11 bases aligning to TRBD2. The length of the CDR3 is 16 residues. In germline, CDR1 is DFQATT, CDR2 SNEGSKA (reference sequence). The junction had 8 bases not matched to a gene; V was cut back by 0 bases and J by 7 bases. The CDR3 coding sequence is TGCAGTGCTAGAGATCCGATAGCGGGAGGGCCGAATGAGCAGTTCTTC. Protein sequence: CSARDPIAGGPNEQFF.

The chain uses TRBV30 and TRBJ1-2; D ambiguous. This CDR3 region has 13 residues. Germline loops: CDR1 GTSNPN, CDR2 SVGIG (reference sequence). The V end was cut by 7 bases, the J end by 8 bases, with 20 bases between. The CDR3 region has the DNA TGTGCCTCCGGACCGGCGGGGAGGGAGGGCTACACCTTC. Amino acid sequence: CASGPAGREGYTF.

The chain recombines TRBV7-8 with TRBJ2-7; 12 nucleotides line up with TRBD2. This CDR3 comprises 15 residues. Looked up from germline, CDR1 is SGHVS and CDR2 is FQNEAQ. Losses at the gene ends were 5 bases for V and 2 bases for J; bases not matched to a gene: 4. The CDR3 spells CASSTLAGGAYEQYF. CDR3 bases: TGTGCCAGCAGCACACTAGCGGGAGGAGCCTACGAGCAGTACTTC.

There are a few counts of this clonotype. The chain joins TRBV11-2 to TRBJ2-7, with D perhaps TRBD2 (6 bases). Between the trimmed V and J ends, which lost 5 bases and 3 bases, there was a span of 23 bases. The CDR3 contains 17 residues. Germline loops: CDR1 SGHAT, CDR2 FQNNGV. The CDR3 DNA reads TGTGCCAGCAGCCCCCTCCTCATGTCGCGGGGAGACTACGAGCAGTACTTC. Residues: CASSPLLMSRGDYEQYF. Full variable domain (remainder filled in from reference TRBV11-2 and TRBJ2-7): EAGVAQSPRYKIIEKRQSVAFWCNPISGHATLYWYQQILGQGPKLLIQFQNNGVVDDSQLPKDRFSAERLKGVDSTLKIQPAKLEDSAVYLCASSPLLMSRGDYEQYFGPGTRLTVT.

Only a few counts were recorded for this clonotype. This rearrangement joins TRBV30 to TRBJ2-7; D perhaps matches TRBD1 (6 bases). Per germline, CDR1 GTSNPN and CDR2 SVGIG (reference sequence). V was clipped by 0 bases and J by 6 bases, with 12 bases between them. The CDR3 runs 13 residues. The CDR3 region has the DNA TGTGCCTGGAGTGTAAAACAGGGAAGCGAGCAGTACTTC. Its translation is CAWSVKQGSEQYF.

This clonotype was observed at least ten times. The chain employs TRBV12-3 or TRBV12-4 and TRBJ1-5, with 8 bases that match TRBD1. With 7 bases clipped from V and 3 bases from J, the junction kept 5 bases outside the gene matches. The CDR3 sequence is 14 residues long. The CDR3 is CASKGTGLNQPQHF. The CDR3, as DNA: TGTGCCAGCAAAGGGACAGGCCTCAATCAGCCCCAGCATTTT.

There are many counts of this clonotype. CDR3 residues: CASSFRGGDYEQYF. The CDR3 DNA is TGTGCCAGCAGTTTCAGAGGCGGGGACTACGAGCAGTACTTC. The chain joins TRBV28 to TRBJ2-7; a weak D match, TRBD2 (6 bases). V lost 3 bases to trimming and J lost 3 bases, with 12 bases between them. CDR3 length: 14 residues. In germline, CDR1 is MDHEN, CDR2 SYDVKM.

V and J are TRBV29-1 and TRBJ2-7; 7 nucleotides align to TRBD2. V lost 6 bases and J lost 4; bases outside the gene matches: 3. Germline V gene sequence: CDR1 SQVTM, CDR2 ANQGSEA. The CDR3 is made up of 11 amino acids. CDR3 sequence: CSVWGGYEQYF. CDR3 nucleotides: TGCAGCGTGTGGGGGGGGTACGAGCAGTACTTC.